The 30 T cell receptor beta chains given below trace back to one sample, sequenced in a study of blood T cell repertoires in COVID-19. Clones were sequenced by immunoSEQ multiplex PCR, and TCRdb holds only the in-frame ones, with some missing. The repertoire consists of about 200,000 clones, with around 87% occurring once and the leading ten covering 3% to 3.5%. Input material: peripheral blood. The receptor source for this set is a man aged 60-69 years with acute or convalescent COVID-19.

The rearrangement joins TRBV7-8 to TRBJ1-4, with D tentatively TRBD1 (5 bases). The V end lost 1 base, the J end lost 4 bases, and 13 bases lay between the germline ends. CDR1 is SGHVS, CDR2 FQNEAQ, per germline. This CDR3 comprises 16 residues. Here the CDR3 DNA reads TGTGCCAGCAGCTTAGGGGGCACGGCCATTAATGAAAAACTGTTTTTT. This gives the protein CASSLGGTAINEKLFF.

This chain links TRBV19 with TRBJ2-7, with D maybe TRBD1 (6 bases). The V gene lost 4 bases and the J gene lost 0 bases, with 10 bases spanning the gap. The CDR3 runs to 14 residues. The germline gives CDR1 LNHDA, CDR2 SQIVND (reference sequence). CDR3 loop: CASSTTGSSYEQYF. The CDR3, as DNA: TGTGCCAGTAGTACCACAGGGAGCTCCTACGAGCAGTACTTC.

The chain carries TRBV27 and TRBJ2-1, with 10 positions matching TRBD1. With V trimmed by 8 bases and J by 5 bases, 9 bases remained unmatched. Looked up from germline, CDR1 is MNHEY and CDR2 is SMNVEV (reference sequence). This CDR3 is built from 15 residues. The CDR3 nucleotides are TGTGCCAGCGACAAGTTGGGACAGGGGAACAATGAGCAGTTCTTC. Residues: CASDKLGQGNNEQFF.

This sequence joins TRBV9 and TRBJ2-3; weak D call: TRBD1 (6 bases). Trimming removed 0 bases from V and 6 bases from J, with 17 bases in between. Germline V lookup: CDR1 SGDLS, CDR2 YYNGEE. This CDR3 has 16 amino acids. CDR3 loop: CASSVGQEPFRDTQYF. The CDR3 coding sequence is TGTGCCAGCAGCGTAGGACAGGAACCCTTTCGTGATACGCAGTATTTT.

In its sample, this clone was seen once. The V gene is TRBV4-3, the J gene TRBJ1-1; a weak D match, TRBD1 (6 bases). In germline, CDR1 is LGHNA, CDR2 YSLEER. This CDR3 region has 14 residues. V lost 4 bases, J lost 3 bases, and 12 bases lay in between. The CDR3 sequence is CASSRGGFDTEAFF. As DNA, the CDR3 is TGCGCCAGCAGCCGGGGGGGCTTTGACACTGAAGCTTTCTTT.

The chain is built from TRBV9 and TRBJ1-3; D not resolved. V was shortened by 8 bases and J by 4 bases, with 16 bases between the two germline ends. The CDR3 runs to 14 residues. Germline CDR1 SGDLS, CDR2 YYNGEE. The CDR3 nucleotides are TGTGCCAGTCGGAGGGAGGCAGGCGGAAACACCATATATTTT. Amino acids: CASRREAGGNTIYF.

The chain combines TRBV4-3 with TRBJ1-4; 7 bases align to TRBD1. The junction had 11 bases not matched to a gene; V was cut back by 2 bases and J by 8 bases. Germline values: CDR1 LGHNA, CDR2 YSLEER. The CDR3 runs to 16 residues. CDR3 sequence reads: CASSQSRSGTAEKLFF. The CDR3 coding sequence is TGCGCCAGCAGCCAATCAAGGTCAGGGACAGCCGAAAAACTGTTTTTT.

The genes are TRBV28 and TRBJ2-3; the match to TRBD2 covers 9 bases. The CDR3 spans 15 residues. J was trimmed by 4 bases and V by 5 bases; bases with no gene match: 7. The V gene's germline CDR1 is MDHEN and CDR2 SYDVKM. The CDR3 DNA is TGTGCCAGCAGTATTCCCGCTAGCGGGGCAGATACGCAGTATTTT. It encodes CASSIPASGADTQYF.

The V gene is TRBV4-2, the J gene TRBJ2-1, with TRBD1 as a possible D gene (5 bases). Germline CDR1 is LGHNA and CDR2 is YNFKEQ. Trimming stripped 4 bases from V and 2 bases from J, with 15 bases between. The CDR3 sequence is 16 residues long. CDR3 sequence (DNA): TGTGCCAGCAGCCCCAAGGGGCTAGGGCCCTACAATGAGCAGTTCTTC. This translates into CASSPKGLGPYNEQFF.

The chain has TRBV19 and TRBJ1-5; D is uncertain. CDR1 is LNHDA and CDR2 is SQIVND in the germline V gene (reference sequence). V was cut by 1 base and J by 7 bases, with 8 bases left in between. The CDR3 is 13 amino acids. The DNA of the CDR3 is TGTGCCAGTAGTATAGTGGCCAGGCAGCCCCAGCATTTT. Translated: CASSIVARQPQHF.

The chain carries TRBV15 and TRBJ1-6; 8 bases map to TRBD1. CDR1 and CDR2 from the germline V gene are LNHNV and YYDKDF (reference sequence). V lost 6 bases, J lost 9 bases, and 4 bases stayed unmatched. This CDR3 spans 13 amino acids. This CDR3 is CATRGQDPSPLHF. The CDR3 nucleotides read TGTGCCACCAGGGGACAGGACCCTTCACCCCTCCACTTT.

This chain connects TRBV2 to TRBJ1-1; D not certain. The CDR3 has 14 residues. CDR1 is SNHLY and CDR2 is FYNNEI in the germline V gene. Trimming took 8 bases from V and 2 from J, leaving 15 bases between them. DNA for the CDR3: TGTGCCAGCCGGGTACGGCAGTTAAACACTGAAGCTTTCTTT. This codes for CASRVRQLNTEAFF.

The chain links TRBV20-1 to TRBJ2-7, with 10 bases lining up with TRBD1. The J segment lost 7 bases and the V segment lost 3 bases, leaving 21 bases of the junction unmatched. The CDR3 contains 18 residues. From germline, CDR1 is DFQATT and CDR2 SNEGSKA (reference sequence). This chain's CDR3 is CSASNPGQGRGSLREQYF. The CDR3 nucleotides read TGCAGTGCTAGTAACCCGGGACAGGGGAGGGGATCCCTACGGGAGCAGTACTTC.

V usage is TRBV5-4 and J usage is TRBJ1-1, with D possibly being TRBD1 (6 bases). V was shortened by 4 bases and J by 6 bases, with 16 bases between the two germline ends. The CDR3 length is 14 residues. CDR1 and CDR2 from the germline V gene are SGHNT and YYREEE (reference sequence). The DNA of the CDR3 is TGTGCCAGCAGCCGTACAGGGCGGTCGGCTGAAGCTTTCTTT. It is translated as CASSRTGRSAEAFF.

Of note for this clone: Compared with germline, one end of the junction differs, possibly owing to a read error. The rearrangement links TRBV19 to TRBJ1-3, with D possibly being TRBD1 (6 bases). The CDR3 loop spans 11 amino acids. Germline CDR1 LNHDA, CDR2 SQIVND (reference sequence). For the CDR3, the DNA is TGTGCCAGTAGTACCCAACGGACAGTAACGTTC. Protein product: CASSTQRTVTF.

The chain carries TRBV6-2 or TRBV6-3 and TRBJ2-2; perhaps TRBD2 as D (6 bases). Deletions cut 6 bases from V and 2 bases from J, with 19 bases between. Germline CDR1 reads MNHEY; CDR2 reads SVGEGT. This CDR3 has 17 residues. The CDR3 nucleotides read TGTGCCAGCAGCCCCGCCGGAGGGTGGTTTAACACCGGGGAGCTGTTTTTT. Encoded protein: CASSPAGGWFNTGELFF.

This clone was counted between two and nine times. The V gene is TRBV28, the J gene TRBJ1-2, with 8 positions matching TRBD1. There are 14 residues in the CDR3. From germline, CDR1 is MDHEN and CDR2 SYDVKM. Trimming cost V 4 bases and J 4 bases; bases outside gene matches: 5. The CDR3 loop reads CASSSGDRPYGYTF. DNA of the CDR3: TGTGCCAGCAGTTCGGGGGACAGGCCCTATGGCTACACCTTC.

The V call is TRBV3-1 (or the pseudogene TRBV3-2), the J call TRBJ1-2; D might be TRBD1 (6 bases). Germline lookup yields CDR1 LGHDT and CDR2 YNNKEL (reference sequence). CDR3 size: 13 residues. V lost 0 bases to trimming and J lost 8 bases, with 10 bases between them. The CDR3 sequence is CASSQEQGSGYTF. CDR3 coding DNA: TGTGCCAGCAGCCAAGAGCAGGGGAGCGGCTACACCTTC.

The V call is TRBV6-5, the J call TRBJ1-1, with D possibly being TRBD1 (5 bases). V was clipped by 7 bases and J by 11 bases, with 23 bases between them. Germline CDR1 and CDR2: MNHEY and SVGAGI. The CDR3 spans 14 residues. The CDR3 nucleotides are TGTGCCAGCATCCCCGGGTGGGTAGGGGCGAGGGCTTTCTTT. Protein sequence: CASIPGWVGARAFF.

The chain has TRBV5-3 and TRBJ2-1; D is ambiguous. TRBV5-3 qualifies as an ORF whose function is uncertain. V was cut by 4 bases and J by 6 bases, with 5 bases left in between. This CDR3 comprises 11 residues. The CDR3 spells CARSLRNEQFF. DNA of the CDR3: TGTGCCAGAAGCCTACGCAATGAGCAGTTCTTC.

The rearrangement links TRBV2 to TRBJ1-6; perhaps TRBD1 as D (5 bases). Germline V lookup: CDR1 SNHLY, CDR2 FYNNEI. CDR3 size: 15 residues. The V and J ends lost 1 base and 10 bases respectively, with 14 bases between them. The CDR3 loop is CASSEGIGQGSPLHF. The CDR3 DNA reads as TGTGCCAGCAGTGAAGGGATAGGGCAGGGCTCACCCCTCCACTTT.

This chain joins TRBV5-1 and TRBJ2-7, with D unresolved. The germline V and J ends were trimmed by 1 base and 7 bases, with 12 bases remaining between them. The CDR3 extends over 13 amino acids. Per the germline V gene, CDR1 is SGHRS and CDR2 is YFSETQ. CDR3 DNA: TGCGCCAGCAGCTTGTACAGTACCGAGGAGCAGTACTTC. It specifies CASSLYSTEEQYF.

V and J are TRBV10-2 and TRBJ1-1; D remains ambiguous. Germline assignment: CDR1 WSHSY and CDR2 SAAADI. The CDR3 is 15 residues long. Trimming left V 2 bases short and J 2 bases short, with 12 bases between. The CDR3 spells CASSEPGRFNTEAFF. CDR3 bases: TGCGCCAGCAGTGAGCCGGGTCGTTTTAACACTGAAGCTTTCTTT.

This clone was detected once. The chain employs TRBV27 and TRBJ2-7; 10 positions match TRBD1. Germline lookup yields CDR1 MNHEY and CDR2 SMNVEV (reference sequence). CDR3 length equals 18 residues. V shed 8 bases and J 5 bases; nucleotides not matched to a gene: 21. The CDR3 protein is CASRKGQGFSFMVNEQYF. CDR3 coding DNA: TGTGCCAGCCGCAAGGGACAGGGGTTCTCTTTTATGGTCAACGAGCAGTACTTC.

This rearrangement joins TRBV5-6 to TRBJ2-4; tentative D call: TRBD1 (5 bases). This CDR3 is 15 amino acids long. CDR1 and CDR2 (germline): SGHDT, YYEEEE. V lost 1 base, J lost 3 bases, and 11 bases lay in between. CDR3 region: CASSLRGRNKNIQYF. In DNA, the CDR3 is TGTGCCAGCAGCTTGAGGGGCAGGAACAAAAACATTCAGTACTTC.

The chain links TRBV7-8 to TRBJ1-2; 8 positions match TRBD1. CDR1 is SGHVS, CDR2 FQNEAQ, per germline. J lost 8 bases, V lost 1 base, and 6 bases had no gene match. This CDR3 spans 14 amino acids. As DNA, the CDR3 is TGTGCCAGCAGCTTAGTGCAGGGGGCTACCGGCTACACCTTC. Translation gives CASSLVQGATGYTF.

The rearrangement links TRBV3-1 (or the pseudogene TRBV3-2) to TRBJ2-2; TRBD1 is a possible D gene (5 bases). The CDR3 runs 18 residues. CDR1 and CDR2 (germline): LGHDT, YNNKEL (reference sequence). Trimming cost V 0 bases and J 4 bases, with 18 bases left between them. Written as DNA, the CDR3 is TGTGCCAGCAGCCAAGATCAGGCAGGGTGGCGTACCACCGGGGAGCTGTTTTTT. This translates into CASSQDQAGWRTTGELFF.

The rearrangement joins TRBV9 to TRBJ2-5; D might be TRBD2 (6 bases). CDR3 length: 15 residues. Germline CDR1 is SGDLS and CDR2 is YYNGEE. V was clipped by 4 bases and J by 5 bases, with 18 bases between them. The CDR3 region is CASSTLGLKSETQYF. DNA for the CDR3: TGTGCCAGCAGCACCTTAGGACTAAAGTCGGAGACCCAGTACTTC.

The V and J genes are TRBV15 and TRBJ2-7; TRBD2 agrees at 7 bases. From germline, CDR1 is LNHNV and CDR2 YYDKDF (reference sequence). This CDR3 region has 13 residues. V lost 5 bases to trimming and J lost 6 bases; unmatched junction nucleotides: 7. In DNA form, the CDR3 reads TGTGCCACCAGCTCTCTGGGGGGGGGCGAGCAGTACTTC. Its translation: CATSSLGGGEQYF.

The genes are TRBV25-1 and TRBJ1-1; no firm D call. V was clipped by 1 base and J by 1 base, with 4 bases between them. The length of the CDR3 is 13 residues. Germline loops: CDR1 MGHDK, CDR2 SYGVNS. CDR3 sequence: CASSEWANTEAFF. In DNA, the CDR3 is TGTGCCAGCAGTGAATGGGCGAACACTGAAGCTTTCTTT.